This T cell receptor (beta chain) came from a study of human T cells and chemical hapten exposure. Study results and caveats: Positive correlation was observed between PT1 expanded TCR counts and patch test score. Compared with pre-sensitization or healthy control sets, expanded TCRs clustered more.

The time point was: patch test 1, 2 weeks after DPC sensitization. Indicated treatment: therapeutic diphenylcyclopropenone sensitization with weekly scalp DPC. Samples of blood were obtained prior to the application of each patch test. TCRdb redid the calling of the RACE reads with MiXCR, one entry per CDR3 protein. The table lists 150,000 to 200,000 distinct CDR3 sequences, under 25% of them singletons. Germline CDR1 SGHTA, CDR2 FQGTGA. Between the trimmed V and J ends, which lost 5 bases and 4 bases, there was a span of 13 bases. The CDR3 is 14 amino acids. In regard to this clonotype: As yet, its antigen is unknown.

Sample: whole blood, taken in connection with sensitization to the hapten diphenylcyclopropenone (DPC). J is TRBJ2-3 and V is TRBV7-3; D call uncertain. This receptor was taken from a woman aged 50 to 60 with alopecia areata. Some clones in this sample may be carry-over from other donors' samples. CDR3 DNA: TGTGCCAGCAGCCCTAACCATTCAGCAGATACGCAGTATTTT. Residues: CASSPNHSADTQYF.